A selection of T cell receptor beta chains follows, all from one sample in a study of radiation and T cells in renal cell carcinoma. Some clones are missing from TCRdb's copy, which holds only in-frame ones; the method was immunoSEQ multiplex PCR. The sample has about 150,000 clones, 87% seen once; the top ten hold 13%. The sample consisted of blood, taken from a patient whose treatment included radiotherapy and nephrectomy. The receptor set was obtained from a woman in her 50s with renal cell carcinoma. Both conserved end residues are part of each CDR3. The order of the fields is J gene, D gene, V gene, clone size, CDR3 DNA, CDR3 protein. D genes are given only for firm matches. Clone sizes are given selectively: once, few, many, or a class where the clone is expanded.

>TRBJ1-2|NA|TRBV6-4|NA
TGTGCCAGCGCCGAGGGCAGGGTCCTTGGCTACACCTTC
CASAEGRVLGYTF
>TRBJ1-4|NA|TRBV19|NA
TGTGCCAGTACAGGACAGCTTAATGAAAAACTGTTTTTT
CASTGQLNEKLFF
>TRBJ2-5|TRBD2|TRBV7-3|NA
TGTGCCAGCAGCTCCGGAGCGGGGGTACAAGAGACCCAGTACTTC
CASSSGAGVQETQYF
>TRBJ2-1|TRBD2|TRBV9|NA
TGTGCCAGCAGCGTATCCACTAGCGGAATTCACAATGAGCAGTTCTTC
CASSVSTSGIHNEQFF
>TRBJ2-2|NA|TRBV15|once
TGTGCCACCAGCAGCCTTGGGAGAGGGACACTTAACACCGGGGAGCTGTTTTTT
CATSSLGRGTLNTGELFF
>TRBJ2-3|TRBD1|TRBV9|NA
TGTGCCAGCAGCGACAAGACAGGGAGAGATACGCAGTATTTT
CASSDKTGRDTQYF
>TRBJ2-5|TRBD2|TRBV29-1|NA
TGCAGCGTTAGAGTAAGCGGGGGCCACCAAGAGACCCAGTACTTC
CSVRVSGGHQETQYF
>TRBJ1-5|TRBD1|TRBV5-1|NA
TGCGCCAGCAGCTTGACAGGGGGTGAGGAGCCCCAGCATTTT
CASSLTGGEEPQHF
>TRBJ1-1|TRBD1|TRBV6-1|NA
TGTGCCAGCAGGAGGGACAGGGACGACACTGAAGCTTTCTTT
CASRRDRDDTEAFF
>TRBJ2-1|NA|TRBV11-2|NA
TGTGCCAGCAGCCCGGTTGGGGGTGAGCAGTTCTTC
CASSPVGGEQFF
>TRBJ1-1|NA|TRBV7-2|NA
TGTGCCAGCAGCTTGTATAGACGCGCTGAAGCTTTCTTT
CASSLYRRAEAFF
>TRBJ1-4|NA|TRBV9|few
TGTGCCAGCAGCCCTCCGGGAACTAATGAAAAACTGTTTTTT
CASSPPGTNEKLFF
>TRBJ1-6|NA|TRBV5-1|few
TGCGCCAGCAGCTTGGCCGGTAGGGGGTTTAATTCACCCCTCCACTTT
CASSLAGRGFNSPLHF
>TRBJ2-1|NA|TRBV4-2|once
TGTGCCAGCAGCCAAGGACCTCAGCCAGGCACGGAGCAGTTCTTC
CASSQGPQPGTEQFF
>TRBJ2-5|TRBD2|TRBV5-1|NA
TGCGCCAGCAGCTTGGCTAGCGGGGCGCAAGAGACCCAGTACTTC
CASSLASGAQETQYF
>TRBJ2-3|NA|TRBV6-6|NA
TGTGCCAGCCAACGGGACGGCTCAAGCACAGATACGCAGTATTTT
CASQRDGSSTDTQYF
>TRBJ1-2|TRBD1|TRBV6-5|NA
TGTGCCAGCAGTCCCAGGGGGCTGATTGATGGCTACACCTTC
CASSPRGLIDGYTF
>TRBJ2-3|NA|TRBV7-9|NA
TGTGCCAGCAGCTCACCAGATACGCAGTATTTT
CASSSPDTQYF
>TRBJ1-2|NA|TRBV19|NA
TGTGCCAGTAGTAGACAGAGTCATAACTATGGCTACACCTTC
CASSRQSHNYGYTF
>TRBJ1-3|NA|TRBV5-1|NA
TGCGCCAGCAGCCGAGGGGATACTGGAAACACCATATATTTT
CASSRGDTGNTIYF
>TRBJ1-6|NA|TRBV9|NA
TGTGCCAGCAGCGAGGCCCTTTTTAATTCACCCCTCCACTTT
CASSEALFNSPLHF
>TRBJ2-5|NA|TRBV5-5|NA
TGTGCCAGCTGCGTTACAGGGATACAAGAGACCCAGTACTTC
CASCVTGIQETQYF
>TRBJ2-7|NA|TRBV4-1|NA
TGCGCCAGCAGCCAAGACGGTGGGCAGGGTGGTTTCTACGAGCAGTACTTC
CASSQDGGQGGFYEQYF
>TRBJ1-6|NA|TRBV2|once
TGTGCCAGCAGTGAGGGGGGAATAAATTCACCCCTCCACTTT
CASSEGGINSPLHF
>TRBJ2-3|TRBD1|TRBV5-1|NA
TGCGCCAGCAGCTTGGAGGGACAGGCCCCAGATACGCAGTATTTT
CASSLEGQAPDTQYF
>TRBJ1-2|TRBD1|TRBV9|once
TGTGCCAGCAGCGCCGTCGACAGGGGAGTAGGGGGCTACACCTTC
CASSAVDRGVGGYTF
>TRBJ1-2|TRBD1|TRBV9|NA
TGTGCCAGCAGCGTAGAGGACAGGTTATATGGCTACACCTTC
CASSVEDRLYGYTF
>TRBJ2-2|TRBD2|TRBV5-4|NA
TGTGCCAGCAGATCGGGACTAGCGGGGGTCTACGGGGAGCTGTTTTTT
CASRSGLAGVYGELFF
>TRBJ1-6|NA|TRBV19|few
TGTGCCAGTAGGTCCTCCAACTATTCACCCCTCCACTTT
CASRSSNYSPLHF
>TRBJ1-5|NA|TRBV6-5|NA
TGTGCCAGCCCGCGGGGGCATCAGCCCCAGCATTTT
CASPRGHQPQHF
>TRBJ2-5|TRBD1|TRBV7-7|NA
TGTGCTAGCAGCTTTTCGGGACAGGGACAAGAGACCCAGTACTTC
CASSFSGQGQETQYF
>TRBJ2-7|TRBD1|TRBV6-5|NA
TGTGCCAGCAACCGACAGGGTTCCTACGAGCAGTACTTC
CASNRQGSYEQYF
>TRBJ1-2|TRBD1|TRBV29-1|NA
TGCAGCGCTGGGACAGGGTCTCGGTATGGCTACACCTTC
CSAGTGSRYGYTF
>TRBJ1-5|NA|TRBV18|few
TGTGCCAGCTCACCCGACGATAGCAATCAGCCCCAGCATTTT
CASSPDDSNQPQHF
>TRBJ2-3|NA|TRBV7-8|NA
TGTGCCAGCAGCTTAGACCGGGGGCATGGGGATACGCAGTATTTT
CASSLDRGHGDTQYF
>TRBJ2-1|NA|TRBV5-1|NA
TGCGCCAGCAGCTTGGAGGGTGGGGCCGGACTACCGGGGGATGAGCAGTTCTTC
CASSLEGGAGLPGDEQFF
>TRBJ2-3|NA|TRBV18|NA
TGTGCCAGCTCACCACGAGGCTCTAGCACAGATACGCAGTATTTT
CASSPRGSSTDTQYF
>TRBJ1-4|NA|TRBV6-1|NA
TGTGCCAGCAGTGGACAGTGGACTAATGAAAAACTGTTTTTT
CASSGQWTNEKLFF
>TRBJ2-7|NA|TRBV11-2|NA
TGTGCCAGCACCCTCCTACAGGGCTACGAGCAGTACTTC
CASTLLQGYEQYF
>TRBJ2-7|NA|TRBV4-1|few
TGCGCCAGCAGCCCCGACAGGTACTTC
CASSPDRYF
>TRBJ2-5|TRBD2|TRBV5-8|NA
TGTGCCAGCAGCATCACTAGCGGGGGCCTCCAAGAGACCCAGTACTTC
CASSITSGGLQETQYF